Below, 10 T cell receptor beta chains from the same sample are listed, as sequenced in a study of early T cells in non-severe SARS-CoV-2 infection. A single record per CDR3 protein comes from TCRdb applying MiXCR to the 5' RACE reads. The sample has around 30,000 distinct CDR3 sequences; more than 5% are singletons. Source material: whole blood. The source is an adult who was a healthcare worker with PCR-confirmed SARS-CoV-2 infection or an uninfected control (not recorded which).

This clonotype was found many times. Here the CDR3 DNA reads TGTGCCAGCAGCTTAGCCCAGGGGTCAGCCTACGAGCAGTACTTC. Translating it yields CASSLAQGSAYEQYF. The chain links TRBV7-6 to TRBJ2-7, with D tentatively TRBD1 (6 bases). This CDR3 comprises 15 residues. The V end was cut by 0 bases, the J end by 2 bases, with 11 bases between. Germline V gene sequence: CDR1 SGHVS, CDR2 FNYEAQ.

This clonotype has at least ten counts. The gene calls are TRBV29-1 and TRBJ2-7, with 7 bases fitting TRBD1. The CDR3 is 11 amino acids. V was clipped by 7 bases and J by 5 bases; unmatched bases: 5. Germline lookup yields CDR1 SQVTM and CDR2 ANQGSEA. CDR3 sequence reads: CSAGTVHEQYF. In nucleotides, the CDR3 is TGCAGCGCGGGGACAGTCCACGAGCAGTACTTC.

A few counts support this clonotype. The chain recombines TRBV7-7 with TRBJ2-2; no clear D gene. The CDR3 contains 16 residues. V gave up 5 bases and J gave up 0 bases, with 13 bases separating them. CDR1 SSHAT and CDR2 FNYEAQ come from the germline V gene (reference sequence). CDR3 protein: CASSHSWGTNTGELFF. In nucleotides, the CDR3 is TGTGCCAGCAGCCATAGTTGGGGAACGAACACCGGGGAGCTGTTTTTT.

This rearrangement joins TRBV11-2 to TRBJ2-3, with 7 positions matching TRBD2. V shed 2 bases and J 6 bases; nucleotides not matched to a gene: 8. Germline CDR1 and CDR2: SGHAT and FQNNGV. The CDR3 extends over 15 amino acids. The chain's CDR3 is CASSLSGLGRDTQYF. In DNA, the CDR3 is TGTGCCAGCAGCTTAAGTGGACTAGGTCGGGATACGCAGTATTTT.

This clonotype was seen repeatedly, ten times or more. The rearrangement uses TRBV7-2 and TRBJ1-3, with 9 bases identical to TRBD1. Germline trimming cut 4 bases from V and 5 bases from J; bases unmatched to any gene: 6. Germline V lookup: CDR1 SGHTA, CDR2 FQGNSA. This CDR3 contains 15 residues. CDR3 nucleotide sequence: TGTGCCAGCAGCTCAGGGACAGGGTTAAGAAACACCATATATTTT. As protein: CASSSGTGLRNTIYF.

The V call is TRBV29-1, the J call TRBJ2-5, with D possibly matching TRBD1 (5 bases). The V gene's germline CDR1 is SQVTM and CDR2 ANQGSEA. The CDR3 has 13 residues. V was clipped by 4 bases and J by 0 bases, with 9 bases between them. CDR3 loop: CSVGDSYQETQYF. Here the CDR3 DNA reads TGCAGCGTTGGCGACAGCTACCAAGAGACCCAGTACTTC.

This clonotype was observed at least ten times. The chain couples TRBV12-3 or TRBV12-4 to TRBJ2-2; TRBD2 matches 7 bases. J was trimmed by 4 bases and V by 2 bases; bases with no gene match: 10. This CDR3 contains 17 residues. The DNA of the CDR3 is TGTGCCAGCAGTTTAATGGCCGGCGGGAGAGGCACCGGGGAGCTGTTTTTT. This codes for CASSLMAGGRGTGELFF.

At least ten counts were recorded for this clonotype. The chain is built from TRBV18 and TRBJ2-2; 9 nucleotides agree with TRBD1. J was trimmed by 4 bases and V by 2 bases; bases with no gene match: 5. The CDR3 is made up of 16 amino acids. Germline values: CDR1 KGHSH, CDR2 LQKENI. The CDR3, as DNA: TGTGCCAGCTCACCAACCGGGACAGGGTCCACCGGGGAGCTGTTTTTT. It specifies CASSPTGTGSTGELFF.

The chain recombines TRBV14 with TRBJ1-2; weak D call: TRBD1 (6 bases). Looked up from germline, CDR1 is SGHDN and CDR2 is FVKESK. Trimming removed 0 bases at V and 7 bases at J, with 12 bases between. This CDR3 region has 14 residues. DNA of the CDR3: TGTGCCAGCAGCCAAGATACGGGGGCAGGTGGCTACACCTTC. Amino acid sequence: CASSQDTGAGGYTF.

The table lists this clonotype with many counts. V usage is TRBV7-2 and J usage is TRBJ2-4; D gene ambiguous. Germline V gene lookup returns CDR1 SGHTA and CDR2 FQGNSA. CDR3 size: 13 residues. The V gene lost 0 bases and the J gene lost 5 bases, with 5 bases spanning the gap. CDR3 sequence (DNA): TGTGCCAGCAGCTTAGCCCCGGAAAACATTCAGTACTTC. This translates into CASSLAPENIQYF. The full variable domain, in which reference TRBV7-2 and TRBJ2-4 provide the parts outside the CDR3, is GAGVSQSPSNKVTEKGKDVELRCDPISGHTALYWYRQSLGQGLEFLIYFQGNSAPDKSGLPSDRFSAERTGGSVSTLTIQRTQQEDSAVYLCASSLAPENIQYFGAGTRLSVL.